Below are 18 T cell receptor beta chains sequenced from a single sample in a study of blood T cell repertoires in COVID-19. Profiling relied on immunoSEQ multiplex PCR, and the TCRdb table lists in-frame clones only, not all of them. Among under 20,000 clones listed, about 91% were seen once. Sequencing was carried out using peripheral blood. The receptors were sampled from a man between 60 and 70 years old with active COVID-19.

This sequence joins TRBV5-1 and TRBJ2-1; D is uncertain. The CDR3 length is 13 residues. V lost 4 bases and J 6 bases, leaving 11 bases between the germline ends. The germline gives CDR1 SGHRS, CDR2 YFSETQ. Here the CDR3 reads CASSPLPGNEQFF. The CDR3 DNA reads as TGCGCCAGCAGCCCTCTCCCGGGCAATGAGCAGTTCTTC.

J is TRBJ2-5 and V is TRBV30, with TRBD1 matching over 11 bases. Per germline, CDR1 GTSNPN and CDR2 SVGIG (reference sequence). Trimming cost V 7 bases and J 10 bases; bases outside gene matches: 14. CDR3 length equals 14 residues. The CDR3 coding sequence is TGTGCCTCTGAACACGGACAGGGGGCTGGGGACCAGTACTTC. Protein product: CASEHGQGAGDQYF.

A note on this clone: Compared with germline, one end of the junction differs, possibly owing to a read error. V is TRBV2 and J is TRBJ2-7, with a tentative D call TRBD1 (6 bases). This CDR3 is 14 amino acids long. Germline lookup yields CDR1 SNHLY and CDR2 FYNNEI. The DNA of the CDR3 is TGTGCCAGCAGTGATTGGGCAGGGGCCTCGAAAGAGTGCTTC. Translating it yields CASSDWAGASKECF.

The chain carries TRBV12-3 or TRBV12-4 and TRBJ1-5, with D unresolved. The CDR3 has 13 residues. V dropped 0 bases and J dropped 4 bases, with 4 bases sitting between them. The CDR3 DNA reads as TGTGCCAGCAGTTTAGCGCGAAATCAGCCCCAGCATTTT. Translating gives CASSLARNQPQHF.

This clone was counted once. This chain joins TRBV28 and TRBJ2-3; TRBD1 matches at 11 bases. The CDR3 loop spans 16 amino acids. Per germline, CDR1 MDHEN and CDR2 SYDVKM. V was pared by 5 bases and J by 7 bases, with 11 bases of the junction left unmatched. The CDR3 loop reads CASSPLGQGVENTQYF. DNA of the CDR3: TGTGCCAGCAGTCCGTTGGGACAGGGGGTAGAGAATACGCAGTATTTT.

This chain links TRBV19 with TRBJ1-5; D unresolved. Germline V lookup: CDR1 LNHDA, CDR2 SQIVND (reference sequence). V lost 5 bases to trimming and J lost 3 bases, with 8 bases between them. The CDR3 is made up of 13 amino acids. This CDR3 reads CASSLTNNQPQHF. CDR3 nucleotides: TGTGCCAGTAGTCTGACAAACAATCAGCCCCAGCATTTT.

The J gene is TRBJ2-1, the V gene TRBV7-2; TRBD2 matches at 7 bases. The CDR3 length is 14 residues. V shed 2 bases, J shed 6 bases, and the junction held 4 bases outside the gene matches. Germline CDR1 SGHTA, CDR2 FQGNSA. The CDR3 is CASSLSGDFNEQFF. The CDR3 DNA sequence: TGTGCCAGCAGCTTAAGCGGGGATTTCAATGAGCAGTTCTTC.

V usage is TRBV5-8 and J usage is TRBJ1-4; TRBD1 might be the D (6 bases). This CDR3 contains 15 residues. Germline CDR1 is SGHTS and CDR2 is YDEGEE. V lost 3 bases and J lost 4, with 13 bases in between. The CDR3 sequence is CASSSTGAFNEKLFF. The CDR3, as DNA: TGTGCCAGCAGCTCGACAGGAGCCTTTAATGAAAAACTGTTTTTT.

The CDR3 is CASGVQGRNEQFF. The CDR3 DNA reads TGTGCCAGCGGGGTACAGGGACGGAATGAGCAGTTCTTC. This chain links TRBV21-1 with TRBJ2-1; no check of the table's D call, TRBD1, against the DNA was made. TRBV21-1 is a documented pseudogene. CDR3 length: 13 amino acids.

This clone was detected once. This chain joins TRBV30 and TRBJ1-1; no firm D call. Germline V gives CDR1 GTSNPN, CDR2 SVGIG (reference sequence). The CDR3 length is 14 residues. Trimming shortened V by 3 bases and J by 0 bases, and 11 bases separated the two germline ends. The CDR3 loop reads CAWRVGVLNTEAFF. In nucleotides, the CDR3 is TGTGCCTGGAGGGTCGGTGTACTGAACACTGAAGCTTTCTTT.

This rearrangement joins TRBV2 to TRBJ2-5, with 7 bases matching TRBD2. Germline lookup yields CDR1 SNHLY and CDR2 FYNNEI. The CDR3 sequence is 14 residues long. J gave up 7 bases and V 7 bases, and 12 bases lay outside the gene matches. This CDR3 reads CASNSAGELSTQYF. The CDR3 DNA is TGTGCCAGCAACTCGGCGGGGGAACTTTCGACCCAGTACTTC. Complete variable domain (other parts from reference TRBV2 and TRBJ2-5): EPEVTQTPSHQVTQMGQEVILRCVPISNHLYFYWYRQILGQKVEFLVSFYNNEISEKSEIFDDQFSVERPDGSNFTLKIRSTKLEDSAMYFCASNSAGELSTQYFGPGTRLLVL.

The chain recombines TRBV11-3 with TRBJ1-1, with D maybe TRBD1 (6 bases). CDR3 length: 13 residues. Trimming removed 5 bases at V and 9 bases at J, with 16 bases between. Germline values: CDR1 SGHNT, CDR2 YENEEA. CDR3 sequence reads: CASSLGHPLKAFF. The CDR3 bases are TGTGCCAGCAGCCTGGGACACCCGCTGAAAGCTTTCTTT.

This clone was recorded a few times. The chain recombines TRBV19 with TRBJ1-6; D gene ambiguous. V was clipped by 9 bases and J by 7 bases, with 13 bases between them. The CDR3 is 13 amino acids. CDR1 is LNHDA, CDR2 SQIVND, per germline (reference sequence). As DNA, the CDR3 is TGTGCCAGCCAGAGGGCCGGGAATTCACCCCTCCACTTT. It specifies CASQRAGNSPLHF. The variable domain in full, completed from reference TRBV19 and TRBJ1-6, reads DGGITQSPKYLFRKEGQNVTLSCEQNLNHDAMYWYRQDPGQGLRLIYYSQIVNDFQKGDIAEGYSVSREKKESFPLTVTSAQKNPTAFYLCASQRAGNSPLHFGNGTRLTVT.

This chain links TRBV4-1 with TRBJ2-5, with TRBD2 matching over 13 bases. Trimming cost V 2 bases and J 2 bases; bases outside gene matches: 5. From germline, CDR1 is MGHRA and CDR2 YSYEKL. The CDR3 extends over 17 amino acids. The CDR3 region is CASSQIGTSGAQETQYF. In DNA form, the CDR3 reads TGCGCCAGCAGCCAAATAGGGACTAGCGGGGCTCAAGAGACCCAGTACTTC.

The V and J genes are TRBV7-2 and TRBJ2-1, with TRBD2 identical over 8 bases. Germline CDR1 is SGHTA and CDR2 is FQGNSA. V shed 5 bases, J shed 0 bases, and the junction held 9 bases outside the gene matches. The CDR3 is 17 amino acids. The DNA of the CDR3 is TGTGCCAGCAGCCTCAGACTAGCGCGGAGCTCCTACAATGAGCAGTTCTTC. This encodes CASSLRLARSSYNEQFF.

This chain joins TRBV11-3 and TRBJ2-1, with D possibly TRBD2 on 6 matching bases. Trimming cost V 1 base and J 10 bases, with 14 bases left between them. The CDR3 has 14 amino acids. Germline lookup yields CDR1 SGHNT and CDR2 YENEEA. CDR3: CASSLARLVHEQFF. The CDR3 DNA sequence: TGTGCCAGCAGCTTAGCCCGACTAGTACACGAGCAGTTCTTC.

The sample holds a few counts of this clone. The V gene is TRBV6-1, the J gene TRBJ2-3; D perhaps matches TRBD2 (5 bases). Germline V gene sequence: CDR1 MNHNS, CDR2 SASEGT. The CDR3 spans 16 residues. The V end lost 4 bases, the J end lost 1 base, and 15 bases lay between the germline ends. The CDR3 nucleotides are TGTGCCAGCAGTGGTGGACTTCTCGCCGGCACAGATACGCAGTATTTT. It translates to CASSGGLLAGTDTQYF.

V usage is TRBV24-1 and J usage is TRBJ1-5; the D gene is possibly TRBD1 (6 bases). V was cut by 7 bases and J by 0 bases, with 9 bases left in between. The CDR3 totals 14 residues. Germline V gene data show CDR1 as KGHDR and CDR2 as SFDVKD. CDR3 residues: CATSGQNSNQPQHF. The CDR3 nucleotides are TGTGCCACCAGCGGACAGAATAGCAATCAGCCCCAGCATTTT.